The TCR beta chain under discussion was sequenced for a study of OX40 agonist ivuxolimab in advanced cancers. Study-level background: Partial responses occurred in three patients (one hepatocellular carcinoma, two cutaneous melanoma).

Notes on the study in general: Antigen specificity of clonally expanded peripheral T cells was not established. Clonal expansion from baseline to week 6 occurred in both CD4+ and CD8+ T cells.

Profiling relied on immunoSEQ multiplex PCR, and the TCRdb table lists in-frame clones only, not all of them. The sample has roughly 42,000 clones, roughly nine tenths seen once. In regard to this clone: The antigen is undetermined.

The ends lost 5 bases at V and 3 bases at J; junction bases unmatched: 12. Germline CDR1 is SGHRS and CDR2 is YFSETQ. The CDR3 has 16 residues. The sample was CD4+ or CD8+ T cells sorted from blood, taken in a trial of the OX40 agonist ivuxolimab. The chain combines TRBV5-1 with TRBJ1-2; TRBD1 matches 8 bases. This receptor was identified in an adult with an advanced solid tumor such as melanoma, head and neck, liver or kidney cancer. The CDR3 nucleotides read TGCGCCAGCAGTTCCCCGACCGCGGACAGGGACTATGGCTACACCTTC. Its translation is CASSSPTADRDYGYTF.